Following are 31 T cell receptor beta chains from one sample sequenced in a study of blood T cell repertoires in COVID-19. Assay used: immunoSEQ multiplex PCR; TCRdb lists only in-frame clones, some missing. Among roughly 220,000 clones listed, roughly 88% were seen once. Sequencing was carried out using peripheral blood. The receptors shown here come from a woman between 40 and 55 years old who had recovered from COVID-19.

Only a few counts were recorded for this clone. This sequence joins TRBV18 and TRBJ2-2; 8 bases agree with TRBD2. In germline, CDR1 is KGHSH, CDR2 LQKENI. Germline trimming cut 3 bases from V and 0 bases from J; bases unmatched to any gene: 9. CDR3 length: 18 amino acids. Written as DNA, the CDR3 is TGTGCCAGCTCACCCCAAAGCCCGGGACTAGCGAACACCGGGGAGCTGTTTTTT. This encodes CASSPQSPGLANTGELFF. Complete variable domain (other parts from reference TRBV18 and TRBJ2-2): NAGVMQNPRHLVRRRGQEARLRCSPMKGHSHVYWYRQLPEEGLKFMVYLQKENIIDESGMPKERFSAEFPKEGPSILRIQQVVRGDSAAYFCASSPQSPGLANTGELFFGEGSRLTVL.

The chain uses TRBV30 and TRBJ1-1; 8 nucleotides agree with TRBD1. This CDR3 comprises 13 residues. The V and J ends lost 3 bases and 11 bases, in that order; junction bases with no gene match: 11. Germline V lookup: CDR1 GTSNPN, CDR2 SVGIG (reference sequence). The CDR3 loop reads CAWRSTGALGAFF. In DNA, the CDR3 is TGTGCCTGGAGGTCGACAGGGGCCCTCGGGGCTTTCTTT. The variable domain in full, completed from reference TRBV30 and TRBJ1-1, reads SQTIHQWPATLVQPVGSPLSLECTVEGTSNPNLYWYRQAAGRGLQLLFYSVGIGQISSEVPQNLSASRPQDRQFILSSKKLLLSDSGFYLCAWRSTGALGAFFGQGTRLTVV.

V usage is TRBV15 and J usage is TRBJ2-1; tentative D call: TRBD1 (5 bases). CDR1 is LNHNV, CDR2 YYDKDF, per germline (reference sequence). The CDR3 covers 16 residues. V was cut by 3 bases and J by 5 bases, with 17 bases left in between. In nucleotides, the CDR3 is TGTGCCACCAGCAGTTTAAGGGGATGGGGCGACAATGAGCAGTTCTTC. The encoded protein is CATSSLRGWGDNEQFF.

The chain is built from TRBV9 and TRBJ1-1; 7 positions agree with TRBD1. Looked up from germline, CDR1 is SGDLS and CDR2 is YYNGEE. The V and J ends lost 0 bases and 0 bases, in that order; junction bases with no gene match: 8. This CDR3 contains 17 residues. The DNA for the CDR3 is TGTGCCAGCAGCGTAGTTTCCGGGGACAGCATGAACACTGAAGCTTTCTTT. Its protein product is CASSVVSGDSMNTEAFF.

This clone has just a few counts. The V gene is TRBV11-1, the J gene TRBJ1-1; D call uncertain. The germline CDR1 and CDR2 sequences are SGHAT and FQDESV (reference sequence). The CDR3 has 13 amino acids. Between the trimmed V and J ends, which lost 3 bases and 3 bases, there was a span of 8 bases. CDR3 bases: TGTGCCAGCAGCTTTACCCGGGACACTGAAGCTTTCTTT. Protein product: CASSFTRDTEAFF.

The CDR3 spells CASSGEGIGGYTF. CDR3 nucleotide sequence: TGTGCCAGCAGCGGTGAGGGTATCGGTGGCTACACCTTC. This chain uses TRBV9 with TRBJ1-2; D gene unclear. Germline V gene data show CDR1 as SGDLS and CDR2 as YYNGEE. V lost 3 bases, J lost 7 bases, and 13 bases lay in between. The CDR3 runs 13 residues.

The genes are TRBV15 and TRBJ2-7, with unresolved D. Germline CDR1 LNHNV, CDR2 YYDKDF (reference sequence). The V and J ends lost 0 bases and 6 bases respectively, with 9 bases between them. This CDR3 spans 13 amino acids. The CDR3 loop is CATSRDTVSEQYF. In DNA form, the CDR3 reads TGTGCCACCAGCAGAGATACAGTCTCCGAGCAGTACTTC.

The rearrangement uses TRBV6-2 or TRBV6-3 and TRBJ1-2; D is unresolved. CDR1 and CDR2 (germline): MNHEY, SVGEGT. CDR3 length: 12 amino acids. V shed 4 bases and J shed 4 bases, with 7 bases lying between them. CDR3 nucleotide sequence: TGTGCCAGCAGTTCTGAGGGCTATGGCTACACCTTC. Translating it yields CASSSEGYGYTF.

The CDR3 loop reads CASSTQVGANTGELFF. The CDR3 nucleotides read TGTGCCAGTAGTACCCAGGTCGGGGCGAACACCGGGGAGCTGTTTTTT. The chain couples TRBV19 to TRBJ2-2, with D perhaps TRBD2 (5 bases). The germline V gene encodes CDR1 LNHDA and CDR2 SQIVND (reference sequence). V gave up 4 bases and J gave up 0 bases, with 12 bases separating them. The CDR3 runs to 16 residues.

This sequence joins TRBV3-1 (or the pseudogene TRBV3-2) and TRBJ1-2, with D unclear. V gave up 1 base and J gave up 5 bases, with 5 bases separating them. This CDR3 has 12 residues. CDR1 LGHDT and CDR2 YNNKEL come from the germline V gene (reference sequence). As DNA, the CDR3 is TGTGCCAGCAGCCAAGGCGGTTATGGCTACACCTTC. Encoded protein: CASSQGGYGYTF.

V and J are TRBV5-1 and TRBJ2-5; 9 nucleotides match TRBD1. The V segment lost 5 bases and the J segment 9 bases; nucleotides outside the gene matches: 5. This CDR3 has 12 amino acids. From germline, CDR1 is SGHRS and CDR2 YFSETQ. This CDR3 is CASRPDRGAQYF. Here the CDR3 DNA reads TGCGCCAGCAGACCGGACAGGGGAGCCCAGTACTTC.

The rearrangement links TRBV19 to TRBJ1-5; TRBD1 agrees at 8 bases. The CDR3 length is 16 residues. Germline V gene sequence: CDR1 LNHDA, CDR2 SQIVND (reference sequence). With 5 bases clipped from V and 5 bases from J, the junction kept 11 bases outside the gene matches. CDR3 region: CASSSHDRGLYQPQHF. The CDR3 DNA reads TGTGCCAGTAGTTCCCATGACAGGGGCCTCTATCAGCCCCAGCATTTT.

This chain links TRBV5-1 with TRBJ2-3; 9 positions agree with TRBD1. Germline CDR1 and CDR2: SGHRS and YFSETQ. The CDR3 runs 15 residues. The trim removed 0 bases at V and 5 bases at J, leaving 4 bases unmatched. This chain's CDR3 is CASSLAGQGEDTQYF. The DNA of the CDR3 is TGCGCCAGCAGCTTGGCGGGACAGGGAGAAGATACGCAGTATTTT.

The rearrangement uses TRBV5-1 and TRBJ1-4; 7 bases fit TRBD1. Germline assignment: CDR1 SGHRS and CDR2 YFSETQ. The length of the CDR3 is 18 residues. The V and J ends lost 1 base and 0 bases, in that order; junction bases with no gene match: 9. Here the CDR3 DNA reads TGCGCCAGCAGCTTGCGCGAGGCAGGGGGAGCAACTAATGAAAAACTGTTTTTT. It translates to CASSLREAGGATNEKLFF.

This clone was observed once. The J gene is TRBJ2-4, the V gene TRBV7-2; possible D gene TRBD2, 5 bases. V gave up 1 base and J gave up 9 bases, with 13 bases separating them. The CDR3 totals 14 residues. The germline gives CDR1 SGHTA, CDR2 FQGNSA. CDR3 amino acids: CASSLDSGSGIQYF. The DNA of the CDR3 is TGTGCCAGCAGCTTAGACTCGGGGTCTGGCATTCAGTACTTC.

J is TRBJ2-7 and V is TRBV28; 7 positions match TRBD1. Germline values: CDR1 MDHEN, CDR2 SYDVKM. V dropped 6 bases and J dropped 0; count of bases not matched to a gene: 8. The CDR3 loop spans 15 amino acids. The CDR3 bases are TGTGCCAGCAGCTTCCTCCGGGACAGCTCCTACGAGCAGTACTTC. Its translation: CASSFLRDSSYEQYF.

This clone has a handful of counts. The chain uses TRBV19 and TRBJ2-3; 10 positions agree with TRBD1. Germline CDR1 and CDR2: LNHDA and SQIVND (reference sequence). The CDR3 length is 15 residues. Trimming at V came to 6 bases and at J to 7 bases, leaving 10 bases not matched to a gene. The CDR3 sequence is CASRLRQGAWNTQYF. The CDR3 DNA sequence: TGTGCCAGTAGGCTCCGACAGGGGGCATGGAATACGCAGTATTTT.

J is TRBJ2-5 and V is TRBV7-9; TRBD2 matches at 7 bases. The V gene end was trimmed by 5 bases and the J gene end by 5 bases; junction bases not matched to a gene: 8. The CDR3 has 14 amino acids. CDR1 is SEHNR, CDR2 FQNEAQ, per germline (reference sequence). The CDR3 here is CASSPQRGGETQYF. The CDR3 bases are TGTGCCAGCAGCCCCCAGCGGGGAGGGGAGACCCAGTACTTC.

This clone was picked up one time. This rearrangement joins TRBV6-2 or TRBV6-3 to TRBJ1-1; D is unclear. V lost 2 bases, J lost 1 base, and 8 bases lay in between. The CDR3 spans 14 residues. Germline-derived CDR1 and CDR2 are MNHEY and SVGEGT. In DNA, the CDR3 is TGTGCCAGCAGTTACCTCGACTGGAACACTGAAGCTTTCTTT. Residues: CASSYLDWNTEAFF.

The chain combines TRBV7-9 with TRBJ2-3; 8 bases are a match to TRBD1. The CDR3 covers 15 residues. Trimming removed 2 bases from V and 1 base from J; junction bases left unmatched: 2. Germline-derived CDR1 and CDR2 are SEHNR and FQNEAQ (reference sequence). This chain's CDR3 is CASSLLQGGTDTQYF. In nucleotides, the CDR3 is TGTGCCAGCAGCTTATTACAGGGGGGCACAGATACGCAGTATTTT.

This clone was seen a few times. The rearrangement joins TRBV4-3 to TRBJ1-5; 9 bases match TRBD1. This CDR3 comprises 15 residues. Germline V gives CDR1 LGHNA, CDR2 YSLEER. Trimming cost V 4 bases and J 7 bases; bases outside gene matches: 8. The CDR3: CASSPDRGAYQPQHF. CDR3 DNA: TGCGCCAGCAGCCCGGACAGGGGAGCGTACCAGCCCCAGCATTTT.

The chain employs TRBV15 and TRBJ2-3, with 8 bases lining up with TRBD2. The CDR3 spans 17 residues. Losses at the gene ends were 2 bases for V and 2 bases for J; bases not matched to a gene: 9. Germline-derived CDR1 and CDR2 are LNHNV and YYDKDF (reference sequence). CDR3 in DNA: TGTGCCACCAGCAGATCCACGGGGGGGTCCGACACAGATACGCAGTATTTT. Translated, it gives CATSRSTGGSDTDTQYF.

The chain joins TRBV18 to TRBJ1-3; TRBD1 matches 7 bases. The CDR3 covers 16 residues. Trimming at V came to 5 bases and at J to 1 base, leaving 8 bases not matched to a gene. Germline CDR1 is KGHSH and CDR2 is LQKENI. The DNA of the CDR3 is TGTGCCAGCTCAGCGAATTTGGGACAGTCTGGAAACACCATATATTTT. Translated, it gives CASSANLGQSGNTIYF. The full variable domain, completed using reference TRBV18 and TRBJ1-3, is NAGVMQNPRHLVRRRGQEARLRCSPMKGHSHVYWYRQLPEEGLKFMVYLQKENIIDESGMPKERFSAEFPKEGPSILRIQQVVRGDSAAYFCASSANLGQSGNTIYFGEGSWLTVV.

V usage is TRBV30 and J usage is TRBJ2-1; 7 positions agree with TRBD2. Germline CDR1 and CDR2: GTSNPN and SVGIG (reference sequence). V shed 1 base, J shed 3 bases, and the junction held 6 bases outside the gene matches. This CDR3 has 15 amino acids. The DNA of the CDR3 is TGTGCCTGGAGTGGCCGGGGAGGGTTCTACAATGAGCAGTTCTTC. It translates to CAWSGRGGFYNEQFF.

The rearrangement uses TRBV9 and TRBJ1-1; D gene unclear. Trimming left V 5 bases short and J 0 bases short, with 8 bases between. The CDR3 length is 13 residues. Germline V gene data show CDR1 as SGDLS and CDR2 as YYNGEE. The CDR3 loop is CASSGGVNTEAFF. CDR3 in DNA: TGTGCCAGCAGTGGCGGGGTGAACACTGAAGCTTTCTTT.

This chain links TRBV5-8 with TRBJ2-4, with a tentative D call TRBD1 (6 bases). Between the trimmed V and J ends, which lost 4 bases and 2 bases, there was a span of 16 bases. The CDR3 loop spans 16 amino acids. CDR1 and CDR2 from the germline V gene are SGHTS and YDEGEE. The CDR3 DNA reads TGTGCCAGCAGCCACACCCTACAGGGCACCAAAAACATTCAGTACTTC. Translated: CASSHTLQGTKNIQYF.

J is TRBJ1-1 and V is TRBV28, with a tentative D call TRBD1 (6 bases). Trimming stripped 8 bases from V and 3 bases from J, with 10 bases between. There are 12 residues in the CDR3. Germline CDR1 MDHEN, CDR2 SYDVKM. The CDR3 loop reads CASLAGDTEAFF. The CDR3 DNA sequence: TGTGCCAGCCTGGCAGGGGACACTGAAGCTTTCTTT.

The J gene is TRBJ2-2, the V gene TRBV11-2; D may be TRBD1 (6 bases). Germline CDR1 SGHAT, CDR2 FQNNGV. V was trimmed by 6 bases and J by 0 bases, leaving 11 bases between them. This CDR3 spans 15 amino acids. Here the CDR3 DNA reads TGTGCCAGCAGACTCTCAGGGGCGAACACCGGGGAGCTGTTTTTT. The encoded protein is CASRLSGANTGELFF.

This rearrangement joins TRBV5-1 to TRBJ2-1; D possibly corresponds to TRBD1 (6 bases). The CDR3 spans 14 residues. Germline V gene data show CDR1 as SGHRS and CDR2 as YFSETQ. Trimming removed 4 bases from V and 1 base from J, with 9 bases in between. CDR3 sequence reads: CASSLQGSYNEQFF. The CDR3 DNA reads TGCGCCAGCAGCCTACAGGGTTCCTACAATGAGCAGTTCTTC.

J is TRBJ2-7 and V is TRBV11-3, with 9 bases lining up with TRBD1. Germline CDR1 reads SGHNT; CDR2 reads YENEEA. The trim removed 1 base at V and 2 bases at J, leaving 3 bases unmatched. The CDR3 has 15 amino acids. The CDR3 spells CASSLGGQGTYEQYF. As DNA, the CDR3 is TGTGCCAGCAGCTTAGGGGGACAGGGCACCTACGAGCAGTACTTC.

The J gene is TRBJ1-4, the V gene TRBV15; the D is unclear. The CDR3 is 14 residues long. V lost 0 bases and J 4 bases, leaving 6 bases between the germline ends. The germline V gene has CDR1 LNHNV and CDR2 YYDKDF (reference sequence). CDR3 coding DNA: TGTGCCACCAGCAGAGAGGCGGGTAATGAAAAACTGTTTTTT. Protein sequence: CATSREAGNEKLFF.